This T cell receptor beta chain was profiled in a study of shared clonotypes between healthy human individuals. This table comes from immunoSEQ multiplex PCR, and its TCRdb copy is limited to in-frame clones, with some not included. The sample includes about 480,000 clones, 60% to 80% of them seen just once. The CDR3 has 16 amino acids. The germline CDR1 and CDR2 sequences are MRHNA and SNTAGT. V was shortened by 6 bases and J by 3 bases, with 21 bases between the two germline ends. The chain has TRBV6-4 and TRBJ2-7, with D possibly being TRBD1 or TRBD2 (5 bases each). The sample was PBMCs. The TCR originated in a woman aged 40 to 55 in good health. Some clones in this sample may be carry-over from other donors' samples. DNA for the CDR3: TGTGCCAGCAGCGAGCATAAACCGGGACCCGACTACGAGCAGTACTTC. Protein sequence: CASSEHKPGPDYEQYF.